Listed below are T cell receptor beta chains from one sample, sequenced in a study of spatial heterogeneity in lung cancer. Each CDR3 protein gets one entry after TCRdb re-called the 5' RACE reads with MiXCR. The sample yields about 6,200 distinct CDR3 sequences, 15% to 20% seen once. This specimen consisted of normal lung tissue next to the tumor, obtained at surgery. The receptors were gathered from a male donor with early-stage non-small cell lung cancer. The CDR3 runs from the conserved cysteine through the conserved F or W. The D gene is left open where the match is weak. Clone size appears in some rows only: once, few, many, or a class for an expanded clone.

DNA: TGCAGTGCCACAGGACTAGGGGCCTACAATGAGCAGTTCTTC
CDR3: CSATGLGAYNEQFF
size: once
J: TRBJ2-1
D: TRBD2
V: TRBV20-1

DNA: TGCAGCGTTGACGGAGGCGGGCTCTACGAGGGTAGCGATACGCAGTATTTT
CDR3: CSVDGGGLYEGSDTQYF
size: many
J: TRBJ2-3
D: .
V: TRBV29-1

DNA: TGTGCCAGCAGCTCTCTAGGCCTCGCGAACACCGGGGAGCTGTTTTTT
CDR3: CASSSLGLANTGELFF
size: .
J: TRBJ2-2
D: .
V: TRBV7-2

DNA: TGCGCCAGCGGAGGACTAGCGGGATCTGAGACCCAGTACTTC
CDR3: CASGGLAGSETQYF
size: .
J: TRBJ2-5
D: TRBD2
V: TRBV5-1

DNA: TGTGCCAGCAGCCCCCCCCCGGGAGAGACCCAGTACTTC
CDR3: CASSPPPGETQYF
size: medium-sized
J: TRBJ2-5
D: .
V: TRBV7-2

DNA: TGTGCCAGCAGCTTGCTCCAGGGGAATTCACCCCTCCACTTT
CDR3: CASSLLQGNSPLHF
size: medium-sized
J: TRBJ1-6
D: .
V: TRBV11-2

DNA: TGTGCCAGCCAGGGCCGGGACTCAAACTTCTACGAGCAGTACTTC
CDR3: CASQGRDSNFYEQYF
size: .
J: TRBJ2-7
D: .
V: TRBV28

DNA: TGTGCCAGCAGCTATGCTACAGATACGCAGTATTTT
CDR3: CASSYATDTQYF
size: large
J: TRBJ2-3
D: .
V: TRBV5-6

DNA: TGTGCCAGCAGGCTAGTCGGCGAGCAGTACTTC
CDR3: CASRLVGEQYF
size: few
J: TRBJ2-7
D: .
V: TRBV28

DNA: TGTGCCAGCAGCTTAAGCACACAGGGAGGCGAGCAGTACTTC
CDR3: CASSLSTQGGEQYF
size: medium-sized
J: TRBJ2-7
D: .
V: TRBV11-2

DNA: TGTGCCAGCAGCCTCCAAGGGTCGGGACAGGTCTCCTACGAGCAGTACTTC
CDR3: CASSLQGSGQVSYEQYF
size: .
J: TRBJ2-7
D: TRBD1
V: TRBV7-8

DNA: TGTGCCTGGAGTCCACGGGACAGAGGCAATCAGCCCCAGCATTTT
CDR3: CAWSPRDRGNQPQHF
size: few
J: TRBJ1-5
D: TRBD1
V: TRBV30

DNA: TGTGCCAGCAGCTTTTTACAGGGGGGCACCGGGGAGCTGTTTTTT
CDR3: CASSFLQGGTGELFF
size: .
J: TRBJ2-2
D: TRBD1
V: TRBV7-6

DNA: TGTGCCAGCACCCCTCGACTAGCCTCCTACAATGAGCAGTTCTTC
CDR3: CASTPRLASYNEQFF
size: .
J: TRBJ2-1
D: TRBD2
V: TRBV28

DNA: TGTGCCAGCAGCTTCGGGACAGCAACCTACGAGCAGTACTTC
CDR3: CASSFGTATYEQYF
size: medium-sized
J: TRBJ2-7
D: TRBD1
V: TRBV7-9

DNA: TGTGCCAGCAGCTTAGATCTTAGACGGAGCTATGGCTACACCTTC
CDR3: CASSLDLRRSYGYTF
size: medium-sized
J: TRBJ1-2
D: .
V: TRBV11-2

DNA: TGTGCCAGCAAGATGACCGCGTCGTCCTACGAGCAGTACTTC
CDR3: CASKMTASSYEQYF
size: .
J: TRBJ2-7
D: .
V: TRBV7-8

DNA: TGTGCCAGCAGCTTAGATCTGAGCGGGAGCTCCTACGAGCAGTACTTC
CDR3: CASSLDLSGSSYEQYF
size: medium-sized
J: TRBJ2-7
D: TRBD2
V: TRBV7-9

DNA: TGTGCCAGCAGCTTGGGGACAGGGAGGAGGAATCAGCCCCAGCATTTT
CDR3: CASSLGTGRRNQPQHF
size: medium-sized
J: TRBJ1-5
D: TRBD1
V: TRBV5-6

DNA: TGCAGTGCAATGGGACTAGCGGGAGTCGGGGCCTCCTACGAGCAGTACTTC
CDR3: CSAMGLAGVGASYEQYF
size: .
J: TRBJ2-7
D: TRBD2
V: TRBV20-1

DNA: TGTGCCAGCAGTTTATCCGGGAGGGGGGAGCAGGTCACAGATACGCAGTATTTT
CDR3: CASSLSGRGEQVTDTQYF
size: medium-sized
J: TRBJ2-3
D: TRBD2
V: TRBV27

DNA: TGCAGCGTTGCCCGGGAGAGTTTCTACGAGCAGTCCTTC
CDR3: CSVARESFYEQSF
size: .
J: TRBJ2-7
D: .
V: TRBV29-1

DNA: TGTGCCAGCAGTCCCCAGTTAAGGTCCGAGCAGTACTTC
CDR3: CASSPQLRSEQYF
size: medium-sized
J: TRBJ2-7
D: .
V: TRBV28

DNA: TGTGCCAGCAGGGCAGGAGGGACTACCTCCGGGGAGCTGTTTTTT
CDR3: CASRAGGTTSGELFF
size: .
J: TRBJ2-2
D: TRBD2
V: TRBV12-3/TRBV12-4

DNA: TGTGCCAGCAGCTTCAGGGGGGATATAGCCACAGATACGCAGTATTTT
CDR3: CASSFRGDIATDTQYF
size: few
J: TRBJ2-3
D: .
V: TRBV7-8

DNA: TGTGCCAGCAGCCTAGACAGGGGAGGGCGCACAGATACGCAGTATTTT
CDR3: CASSLDRGGRTDTQYF
size: medium-sized
J: TRBJ2-3
D: .
V: TRBV7-2

DNA: TGCGCCAGCAGCCCCCCCGAACTACTGACAGGGGCAGCAGATACGCAGTATTTT
CDR3: CASSPPELLTGAADTQYF
size: few
J: TRBJ2-3
D: TRBD1
V: TRBV5-1

DNA: TGTGCCAGCAGCTTGGGAGGGACGGAAAACTACGAGCAGTACTTC
CDR3: CASSLGGTENYEQYF
size: .
J: TRBJ2-7
D: .
V: TRBV5-4

DNA: TGTGCCAGCAGCTCGCCGGGACAGGGGTACAATGAGCAGTTCTTC
CDR3: CASSSPGQGYNEQFF
size: .
J: TRBJ2-1
D: TRBD1
V: TRBV13

DNA: TGTGCCAGCAGTTTACCGGGACAGTGGACAGGTGATCAGTACTTC
CDR3: CASSLPGQWTGDQYF
size: .
J: TRBJ2-7
D: TRBD1
V: TRBV28

DNA: TGTGCCAGCAGTGAAGTTGGACTAGGGACCTACGAGCAGTACTTC
CDR3: CASSEVGLGTYEQYF
size: medium-sized
J: TRBJ2-7
D: TRBD2
V: TRBV6-1

DNA: TGTGCCAGCAGTCGGGGGTCTGAGCAGTTCTTC
CDR3: CASSRGSEQFF
size: medium-sized
J: TRBJ2-1
D: .
V: TRBV25-1